Following are 9 T cell receptor beta chains from one sample sequenced in a study of tumor and adjacent non-tumor tissue in lung cancer. The library came from three nested PCR rounds adapted from ARM-PCR protocols. TCRdb re-derived calls from the multiplex PCR reads in MiXCR, one entry per CDR3 protein. The repertoire has 65,000 to 90,000 distinct CDR3 sequences, 65% to 75% of them found once; the top ten carry roughly 12%. RNA was extracted from bulk tissue without any cell sorting. The sample taken for sequencing was lung tumor tissue. The receptor source for this set is a woman in her 70s with non-small cell lung cancer.

Remarks on this clonotype: A much larger clone is a single base away; this may be a read error. This chain joins TRBV21-1 and TRBJ1-1. TRBV21-1 is labeled a pseudogene. The CDR3 covers 14 residues. The chain's CDR3 is CASTGGPPSTEAFF. The CDR3 region has the DNA TGTGCCAGCACGGGAGGCCCCCCAAGCACTGAAGCTTTCTTT.

Concerning this clonotype: One end of the junction varies from germline; a read error may be responsible. The chain uses TRBV6-2 or TRBV6-3 and TRBJ2-3; D not resolved. Germline V lookup: CDR1 MNHEY, CDR2 SVGEGT. The CDR3 runs 12 residues. CDR3: CACSPVSYTQYF. Here the CDR3 DNA reads TGTGCCTGCAGCCCCGTCTCTTACACGCAGTATTTT.

Remarks on this clonotype: An end of the junction does not agree with germline; a read error may underlie this. The chain uses TRBV11-1 and TRBJ2-5; TRBD2 matches at 10 bases. CDR1 is SGHAT and CDR2 is FQDESV in the germline V gene (reference sequence). The CDR3 runs to 13 residues. In DNA form, the CDR3 reads TGTGCCACCAGTACAGCGGGGGGGGAGACCCAGAACTTC. Translated: CATSTAGGETQNF. The whole variable domain, remainder taken from reference TRBV11-1 and TRBJ2-5, is EAEVAQSPRYKITEKSQAVAFWCDPISGHATLYWYRQILGQGPELLVQFQDESVVDDSQLPKDRFSAERLKGVDSTLKIQPAELGDSAMYLCATSTAGGETQNFGPGTRLLVL.

Comment on this clonotype: One end of the junction is discordant with germline, which a read error may explain. The chain has TRBV11-2 and TRBJ2-1; 11 bases fit TRBD2. The CDR3 contains 15 residues. Germline lookup yields CDR1 SGHAT and CDR2 FQNNGV. For the CDR3, the DNA is TGTGCCAGTAGCCCCGGGACTAGCGGCCTTAATGGGCAGTTCTTC. It translates to CASSPGTSGLNGQFF. Using reference TRBV11-2 and TRBJ2-1 for the parts outside the CDR3, the full variable domain is EAGVAQSPRYKIIEKRQSVAFWCNPISGHATLYWYQQILGQGPKLLIQFQNNGVVDDSQLPKDRFSAERLKGVDSTLKIQPAKLEDSAVYLCASSPGTSGLNGQFFGPGTRLTVL.

The chain employs TRBV5-6 and TRBJ2-3; D may be TRBD1 or TRBD2 (5 bases each). This CDR3 spans 15 amino acids. The V gene lost 5 bases and the J gene lost 10 bases, with 23 bases spanning the gap. CDR1 and CDR2 (germline): SGHDT, YYEEEE. CDR3 coding DNA: TGTGCCAGCAGTTCTTGGGATAGGGGCGGAGGATCGCAGTATTTT. Residues: CASSSWDRGGGSQYF.

The chain joins TRBV10-3 to TRBJ1-4; D is unclear. The CDR3 sequence is 14 residues long. The V gene's germline CDR1 is ENHRY and CDR2 SYGVKD. Trimming removed 7 bases at V and 7 bases at J, with 16 bases between. CDR3 residues: CAITERAGREKLFF. The CDR3 region has the DNA TGTGCCATCACAGAGAGGGCAGGCCGTGAAAAACTGTTTTTT.

This clonotype was observed a single time. Sequence at one end of the junction differs from germline and may be a read error. V and J are TRBV12-3 or TRBV12-4 and TRBJ1-5; perhaps TRBD1 as D (6 bases). This CDR3 contains 16 residues. In DNA, the CDR3 is TGTGCCAGCAGTGCAAAGACAGGAGGCGTTGATCAGCCCCAGCTTTTT. This encodes CASSAKTGGVDQPQLF.

This clonotype was found a few times. The junction does not match germline at one end; this may be a read error. CDR3 sequence reads: CSATQGSGEAQYF. CDR3 nucleotide sequence: TGCAGTGCTACCCAGGGCTCTGGAGAGGCCCAGTACTTC. The V call is TRBV20-1, the J call TRBJ2-5, with TRBD1 as a possible D gene (5 bases). Germline CDR1 DFQATT, CDR2 SNEGSKA (reference sequence). This CDR3 is built from 13 residues.

In its sample, this clonotype ranks as medium-sized (0.01 to 0.1%). The V gene is TRBV6-6, the J gene TRBJ1-2, with D uncertain. Germline CDR1 is MNHNY and CDR2 is SVGAGI (reference sequence). The CDR3 is made up of 14 amino acids. Trimming took off 0 bases at V and 4 bases at J, with 9 bases between the two ends. The CDR3 DNA reads as TGTGCCAGCAGTTACTCACGGGGATCCTATGGCTACACCTTC. This encodes CASSYSRGSYGYTF.